This T cell receptor beta chain was documented in a study of cytomegalovirus exposure and HLA in healthy donors. On this clone itself: Its antigen remains unknown.

Broader study findings: With high specificity and sensitivity, the classifier reportedly diagnosed cytomegalovirus status.

Profiling relied on immunoSEQ multiplex PCR, and the TCRdb table lists in-frame clones only, not all of them. This repertoire shows 55,000 to 80,000 clones, 85% to 95% found once; its top ten account for approximately 3.4%. The germline V gene has CDR1 KGHSH and CDR2 LQKENI. V was pared by 0 bases and J by 7 bases, with 7 bases of the junction left unmatched. The CDR3 is 16 amino acids. The J gene is TRBJ1-5, the V gene TRBV18; 9 bases map to TRBD1. Sequenced input: PBMCs. The source of this sequence is a young man in good health and CMV-seronegative. DNA for the CDR3: TGTGCCAGCTCACCACCGGGACAGGGTTATGGGCAGCCCCAGCATTTT. Its translation is CASSPPGQGYGQPQHF.